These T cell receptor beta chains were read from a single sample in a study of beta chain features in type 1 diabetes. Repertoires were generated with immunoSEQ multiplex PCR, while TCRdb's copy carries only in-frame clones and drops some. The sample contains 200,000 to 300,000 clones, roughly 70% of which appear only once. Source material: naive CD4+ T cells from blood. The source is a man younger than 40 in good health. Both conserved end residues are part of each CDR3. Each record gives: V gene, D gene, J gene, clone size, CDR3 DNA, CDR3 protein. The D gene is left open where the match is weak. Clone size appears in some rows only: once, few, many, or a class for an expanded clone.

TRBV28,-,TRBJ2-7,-,TGTGCCAGCAGTTTGGTACTCTACGAGCAGTACTTC,CASSLVLYEQYF
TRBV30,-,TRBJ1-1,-,TGTGCCTGGATGTACGGGCATATCACTGAAGCTTTCTTT,CAWMYGHITEAFF
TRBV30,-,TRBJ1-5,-,TGTGCCTGGGCCAGGGATCACAATCAGCCCCAGCATTTT,CAWARDHNQPQHF
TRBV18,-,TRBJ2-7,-,TGTGCCAGCTCACCGGGACCAGGCGGCGAGCAGTACTTC,CASSPGPGGEQYF
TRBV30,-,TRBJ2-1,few,TGTGCCTGGAGGTCGGGTATCTACAATGAGCAGTTCTTC,CAWRSGIYNEQFF
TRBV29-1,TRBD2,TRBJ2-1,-,TGCAGCGTCACTAGCGGGGGGCCGGATGAGCAGTTCTTC,CSVTSGGPDEQFF
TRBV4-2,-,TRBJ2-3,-,TGTGCCAGCAGCCAAGAACCCTCCGCAGATACGCAGTATTTT,CASSQEPSADTQYF
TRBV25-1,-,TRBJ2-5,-,TGTGCCAGCAGTGCGGGGCAAGAGACCCAGTACTTC,CASSAGQETQYF
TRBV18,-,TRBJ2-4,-,TGTGCCAGCTCACCCTCCCGGGACACAAACATTCAGTACTTC,CASSPSRDTNIQYF
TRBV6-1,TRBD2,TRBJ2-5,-,TGTGCCAGCAGCGAGGGTCTAGCGGGGGGAGAGACCCAGTACTTC,CASSEGLAGGETQYF
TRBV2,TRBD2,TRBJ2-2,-,TGTGCCAGCAGTACCCCGGGACTAGCGGGAGGAAACACCGGGGAGCTGTTTTTT,CASSTPGLAGGNTGELFF
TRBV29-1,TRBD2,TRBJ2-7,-,TGCAGCGTCACCGGGACAGGGAGACTAGCGGGACGCGAGCAGTACTTC,CSVTGTGRLAGREQYF
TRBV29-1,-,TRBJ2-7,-,TGCAGCGGTCAGGGTGAAGGAGCGGGCGAGCAGTACTTC,CSGQGEGAGEQYF
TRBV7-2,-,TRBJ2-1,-,TGTGCCAGCAGCTTAGCGCCTGTAGCTGAGCAGTTCTTC,CASSLAPVAEQFF
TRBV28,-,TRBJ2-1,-,TGTGCCAGCAGTTTAGGCGGGGGCCGTTACAATGAGCAGTTCTTC,CASSLGGGRYNEQFF
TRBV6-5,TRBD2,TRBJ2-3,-,TGTGCCACTTCCCGGGACTACACGCAGTATTTT,CATSRDYTQYF
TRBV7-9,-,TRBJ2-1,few,TGTGCCAGCAGCTTAAGGCAGGGGAACGATGAGCAGTTCTTC,CASSLRQGNDEQFF
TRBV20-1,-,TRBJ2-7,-,TGCAGTGCTGGCCCCAGGGAGCAGTACTTC,CSAGPREQYF
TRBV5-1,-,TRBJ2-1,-,TGCGCCAGCAGCTGGTATGATGAGCAGTTCTTC,CASSWYDEQFF
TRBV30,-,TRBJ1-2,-,TGTGCCTGGAGAATGTTAGGCGATGGCTACACCTTC,CAWRMLGDGYTF
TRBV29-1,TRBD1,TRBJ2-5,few,TGCAGCGCCTGTCAGGGGGCGCGGGAGACCCAGTACTTC,CSACQGARETQYF
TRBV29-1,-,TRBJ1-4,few,TGCAGCGGGCAGGCTGCAACTAATGAAAAACTGTTTTTT,CSGQAATNEKLFF
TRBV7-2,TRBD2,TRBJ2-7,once,TGTGCCAGCAGCGTAACTAGCGGGGGTGCCTACGAGCAGTACTTC,CASSVTSGGAYEQYF
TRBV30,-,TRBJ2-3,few,TGTGCCTGGAGCCCGGGGGATACGCAGTATTTT,CAWSPGDTQYF
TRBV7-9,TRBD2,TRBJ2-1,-,TGTGCCAGCACCACTAGCGCGAGCTCCTACAATGAGCAGTTCTTC,CASTTSASSYNEQFF
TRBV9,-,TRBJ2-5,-,TGTGCCAGCAGCCCCCGACCGGCCCAGGAGACCCAGTACTTC,CASSPRPAQETQYF
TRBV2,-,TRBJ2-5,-,TGTGCCAGCAGTGGCCTGACGGACCAAGAGACCCAGTACTTC,CASSGLTDQETQYF
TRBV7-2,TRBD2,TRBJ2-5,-,TGTGCCAGCAGCCCTAGCGGGAGGTTAGAAGAGACCCAGTACTTC,CASSPSGRLEETQYF
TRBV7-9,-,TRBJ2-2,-,TGTGCCAGCAGCGAAAAAGACAGGACCGGGGAGCTGTTTTTT,CASSEKDRTGELFF